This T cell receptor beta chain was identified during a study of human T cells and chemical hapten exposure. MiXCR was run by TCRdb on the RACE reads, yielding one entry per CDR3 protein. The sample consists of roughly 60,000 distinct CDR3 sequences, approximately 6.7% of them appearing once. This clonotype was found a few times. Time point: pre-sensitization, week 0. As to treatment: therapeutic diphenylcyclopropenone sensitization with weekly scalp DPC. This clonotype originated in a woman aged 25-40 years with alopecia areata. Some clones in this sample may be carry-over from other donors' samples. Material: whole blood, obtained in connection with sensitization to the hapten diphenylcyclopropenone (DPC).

This CDR3 reads CASSSTGGVEKLFF. In nucleotides, the CDR3 is TGTGCCAGCAGCTCGACGGGGGGGGTTGAAAAACTGTTTTTT. The V gene is TRBV7-9, the J gene TRBJ1-4, with D perhaps TRBD1 (5 bases). CDR1 SEHNR and CDR2 FQNEAQ come from the germline V gene (reference sequence). V gave up 4 bases and J gave up 7 bases, with 13 bases separating them. The CDR3 has 14 amino acids. The full variable domain, its missing parts supplied by reference TRBV7-9 and TRBJ1-4, is DTGVSQNPRHKITKRGQNVTFRCDPISEHNRLYWYRQTLGQGPEFLTYFQNEAQLEKSRLLSDRFSAERPKGSFSTLEIQRTEQGDSAMYLCASSSTGGVEKLFFGSGTQLSVL.